This T cell receptor beta chain emerged from a study of cytomegalovirus exposure and HLA in healthy donors. Study-wide results and limits: CMV serostatus stood as the only immune exposure information on hand.

Trimming removed 3 bases at V and 5 bases at J, with 11 bases between. Germline V gene lookup returns CDR1 GTSNPN and CDR2 SVGIG (reference sequence). The CDR3 totals 13 residues. A word on this clone: Its antigen remains unidentified.

The PCR contained 60 Vbeta and 13 Jbeta primers. Assay used: immunoSEQ multiplex PCR; TCRdb lists only in-frame clones, some missing. Seen here are under 5,500 clones, 81% observed once, and the top ten hold approximately 6.2%. This TCR was sampled from a woman in her thirties or forties in good health and CMV-seropositive. The chain is built from TRBV30 and TRBJ1-5; tentative D call: TRBD1 (5 bases). The sequenced material came from PBMCs. The CDR3 DNA follows: TGTGCCTGGAGACAAGTGGGGCATCAGCCCCAGCATTTT. Residues: CAWRQVGHQPQHF.